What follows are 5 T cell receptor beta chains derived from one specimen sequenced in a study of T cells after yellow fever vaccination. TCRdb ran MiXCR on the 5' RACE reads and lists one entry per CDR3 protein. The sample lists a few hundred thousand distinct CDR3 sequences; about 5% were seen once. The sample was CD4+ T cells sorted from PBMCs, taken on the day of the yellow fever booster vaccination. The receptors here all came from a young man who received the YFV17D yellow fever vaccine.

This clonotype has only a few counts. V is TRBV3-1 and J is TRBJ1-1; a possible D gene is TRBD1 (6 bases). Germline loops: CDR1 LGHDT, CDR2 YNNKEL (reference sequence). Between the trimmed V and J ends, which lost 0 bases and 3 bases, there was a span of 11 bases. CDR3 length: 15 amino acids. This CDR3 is CASSQDLKGDTEAFF. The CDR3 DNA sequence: TGTGCCAGCAGCCAAGATTTAAAGGGGGACACTGAAGCTTTCTTT.

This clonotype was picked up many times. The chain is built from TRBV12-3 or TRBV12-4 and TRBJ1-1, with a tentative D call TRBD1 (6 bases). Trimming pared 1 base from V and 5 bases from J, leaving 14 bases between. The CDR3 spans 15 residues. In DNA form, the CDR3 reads TGTGCCAGCAGTTTAGGAAGCGGGGGCGGAACTGAAGCTTTCTTT. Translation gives CASSLGSGGGTEAFF.

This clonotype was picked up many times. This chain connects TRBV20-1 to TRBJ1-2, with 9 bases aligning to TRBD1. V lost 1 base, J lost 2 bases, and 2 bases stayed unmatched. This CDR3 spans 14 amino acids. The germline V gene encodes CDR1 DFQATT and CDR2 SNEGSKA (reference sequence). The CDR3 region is CSARVGQGNYGYTF. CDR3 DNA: TGCAGTGCTAGAGTGGGACAGGGCAACTATGGCTACACCTTC.

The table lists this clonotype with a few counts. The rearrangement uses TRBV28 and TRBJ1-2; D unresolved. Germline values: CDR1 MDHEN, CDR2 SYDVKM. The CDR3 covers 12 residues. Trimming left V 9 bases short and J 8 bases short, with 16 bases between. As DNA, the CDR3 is TGTGCCAGTTCCACGTCCGGCCTAGGCTACACCTTC. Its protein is CASSTSGLGYTF.

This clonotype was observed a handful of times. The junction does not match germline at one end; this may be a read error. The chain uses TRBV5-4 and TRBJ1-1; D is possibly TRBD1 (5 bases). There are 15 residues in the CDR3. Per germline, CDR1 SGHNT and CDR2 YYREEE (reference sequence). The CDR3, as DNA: TGTGCCAGCAGCGGGGGGGTCAGGGTTGACACTGAAGCTTTTTTT. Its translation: CASSGGVRVDTEAFF.